This entry lists 5 T cell receptor beta chains sequenced from one sample in a study of blood T cell repertoires in COVID-19. The data were produced by immunoSEQ multiplex PCR, yet TCRdb's version contains in-frame clones alone and is incomplete. This sample has approximately 42,000 clones, with around 75% found just once. Sequencing was carried out using peripheral blood. These receptor sequences come from a man at least 80 years old with acute or convalescent COVID-19.

The chain recombines TRBV6-6 with TRBJ2-2; D call uncertain. The CDR3 spans 14 residues. Trimming shortened V by 5 bases and J by 2 bases, and 9 bases separated the two germline ends. Looked up from germline, CDR1 is MNHNY and CDR2 is SVGAGI (reference sequence). The CDR3 spells CASSLSLNTGELFF. CDR3 bases: TGTGCCAGCAGTCTTTCACTCAACACCGGGGAGCTGTTTTTT.

This clone was picked up a small number of times. This chain uses TRBV6-2 or TRBV6-3 with TRBJ2-1; no reliable D call. Trimming took off 4 bases at V and 1 base at J, with 5 bases between the two ends. The length of the CDR3 is 13 residues. Per the germline V gene, CDR1 is MNHEY and CDR2 is SVGEGT. The DNA for the CDR3 is TGTGCCAGCAGTTTTACTTCCTACAATGAGCAGTTCTTC. The encoded protein is CASSFTSYNEQFF.

V usage is TRBV6-4 and J usage is TRBJ1-2, with 7 bases that match TRBD1. The germline V gene encodes CDR1 MRHNA and CDR2 SNTAGT. The CDR3 consists of 12 residues. J was trimmed by 4 bases and V by 6 bases; bases with no gene match: 2. The CDR3 DNA reads as TGTGCCAGCAGACCAGGGGGCTATGGCTACACCTTC. Translating gives CASRPGGYGYTF.

This clone appeared a few times. V gene TRBV5-6 combines with J gene TRBJ2-3; D not certain. This CDR3 is built from 15 residues. The V gene's germline CDR1 is SGHDT and CDR2 YYEEEE. V lost 1 base and J lost 4, with 13 bases in between. This chain's CDR3 is CASSLTRMGSDTQYF. CDR3 coding DNA: TGTGCCAGCAGCTTGACCCGGATGGGCTCAGATACGCAGTATTTT.

The chain carries TRBV14 and TRBJ2-1, with D unresolved. V lost 6 bases to trimming and J lost 4 bases, with 4 bases between them. The CDR3 consists of 11 residues. Germline-derived CDR1 and CDR2 are SGHDN and FVKESK. The CDR3 DNA follows: TGTGCCAGCAGTCTATACAATGAGCAGTTCTTC. Residues: CASSLYNEQFF.